Below, 10 T cell receptor beta chains from the same sample are listed, as sequenced in a study of blood T cell repertoires in COVID-19. Clones were sequenced by immunoSEQ multiplex PCR, and TCRdb holds only the in-frame ones, with some missing. The sample shows about 52,000 clones, roughly 85% of them seen only once. Sequencing input: peripheral blood. The origin of the receptors is a human donor in a cohort sampled during active COVID-19.

The chain is built from TRBV5-1 and TRBJ2-3, with a weak D call TRBD2 (6 bases). The germline gives CDR1 SGHRS, CDR2 YFSETQ. This CDR3 spans 15 amino acids. Trimming cost V 4 bases and J 0 bases, with 12 bases left between them. The CDR3 DNA follows: TGCGCCAGCAGCCCCGTGGGGACTAGCACAGATACGCAGTATTTT. Its protein product is CASSPVGTSTDTQYF. Full variable domain (outside the CDR3, taken from reference TRBV5-1 and TRBJ2-3): KAGVTQTPRYLIKTRGQQVTLSCSPISGHRSVSWYQQTPGQGLQFLFEYFSETQRNKGNFPGRFSGRQFSNSRSEMNVSTLELGDSALYLCASSPVGTSTDTQYFGPGTRLTVL.

The chain carries TRBV27 and TRBJ1-2; 7 bases are shared with TRBD1. V shed 8 bases, J shed 6 bases, and the junction held 9 bases outside the gene matches. The CDR3 loop spans 13 amino acids. Germline V lookup: CDR1 MNHEY, CDR2 SMNVEV (reference sequence). For the CDR3, the DNA is TGTGCCAGCCGCTTTACGGGGACAGATGGCTACACCTTC. This gives the protein CASRFTGTDGYTF.

The CDR3 DNA reads as TGTGCCAGCAGCTTGACTAGCGGGAACTACAATGAGCAGTTCTTC. Its translation is CASSLTSGNYNEQFF. The J gene is TRBJ2-1, the V gene TRBV7-2; the match to TRBD2 covers 11 bases. V lost 3 bases, J lost 3 bases, and 1 base stayed unmatched. CDR1 and CDR2 from the germline V gene are SGHTA and FQGNSA. The CDR3 has 15 residues.

J is TRBJ2-3 and V is TRBV6-5; 8 nucleotides agree with TRBD2. V lost 8 bases and J lost 4; bases outside the gene matches: 5. The germline CDR1 and CDR2 sequences are MNHEY and SVGAGI. The CDR3 sequence is 13 residues long. The CDR3 region has the DNA TGTGCCAGCCGCGGGGGGCGGGCAGATACGCAGTATTTT. This translates into CASRGGRADTQYF.

Only one count was recorded for this clone. V gene TRBV28 combines with J gene TRBJ2-7; D is uncertain. This CDR3 has 14 residues. V was shortened by 5 bases and J by 0 bases, with 11 bases between the two germline ends. CDR1 and CDR2 from the germline V gene are MDHEN and SYDVKM. Here the CDR3 reads CASSPPRPSYEQYF. In DNA, the CDR3 is TGTGCCAGCAGTCCTCCGCGTCCCTCCTACGAGCAGTACTTC.

The V and J genes are TRBV4-3 and TRBJ1-3; D gene unclear. Per germline, CDR1 LGHNA and CDR2 YSLEER. The CDR3 covers 16 residues. V was pared by 0 bases and J by 0 bases, with 9 bases between. The CDR3 protein is CASSQDRVSSGNTIYF. As DNA, the CDR3 is TGCGCCAGCAGCCAAGATCGGGTCAGCTCTGGAAACACCATATATTTT.

The chain combines TRBV3-1 (or the pseudogene TRBV3-2) with TRBJ2-7; no reliable D call. The CDR3 extends over 14 amino acids. Germline assignment: CDR1 LGHDT and CDR2 YNNKEL (reference sequence). Trimming stripped 1 base from V and 0 bases from J, with 7 bases between. The CDR3 region is CASSQGPSSYEQYF. DNA of the CDR3: TGTGCCAGCAGCCAAGGTCCTAGCTCCTACGAGCAGTACTTC.

The genes are TRBV12-3 or TRBV12-4 and TRBJ1-1, with a weak D call TRBD1 (5 bases). The CDR3 consists of 12 residues. V was trimmed by 5 bases and J by 11 bases, leaving 15 bases between them. This chain's CDR3 is CASSEGRDPAFF. In nucleotides, the CDR3 is TGTGCCAGCAGTGAGGGGCGGGACCCCGCTTTCTTT.

The genes are TRBV27 and TRBJ2-1, with a possible D match to TRBD2 (5 bases). The CDR3 consists of 14 residues. The ends were cut back, 3 bases at V and 9 bases at J, with 15 bases in the middle. CDR1 MNHEY and CDR2 SMNVEV come from the germline V gene (reference sequence). CDR3 coding DNA: TGTGCCAGCAGTTTCGGGGTGGGAGCGTCTGAGCAGTTCTTC. This translates into CASSFGVGASEQFF.

The genes are TRBV28 and TRBJ2-5; 13 bases map to TRBD2. The germline V gene has CDR1 MDHEN and CDR2 SYDVKM. The CDR3 covers 16 residues. Germline trimming cut 4 bases from V and 5 bases from J; bases unmatched to any gene: 7. The CDR3 reads CASSSRTSGRRETQYF. In DNA, the CDR3 is TGTGCCAGCAGTTCCAGGACTAGCGGGAGAAGGGAGACCCAGTACTTC.